This is a list of T cell receptor beta chains from one sample in a study of cytomegalovirus exposure and HLA in healthy donors. Generated by immunoSEQ multiplex PCR, the TCRdb table keeps only in-frame clones and is missing some. In the table there are around 280,000 clones, 70% to 90% of which are singletons. Sequences were obtained from PBMCs. The source is a woman aged 18 to 35 in good health and CMV-seronegative. The CDR3 runs from the conserved cysteine through the conserved F or W. D genes are given only for firm matches. Size tells how often a clone was seen (once, few, many) or the class of an expanded clone, and some rows leave it out.

D gene,J gene,V gene,clone size,CDR3 protein,CDR3 DNA
TRBD2,TRBJ2-7,TRBV13,-,CASSPKSSGGYSYEQYF,TGTGCCAGCAGCCCAAAATCTAGCGGGGGATACTCCTACGAGCAGTACTTC
-,TRBJ1-1,TRBV28,-,CASSLGQNTEAFF,TGTGCCAGCAGCCTCGGACAGAACACTGAAGCTTTCTTT
-,TRBJ2-1,TRBV5-1,-,CASSLGGQIYNEQFF,TGCGCCAGCAGCTTGGGTGGACAGATCTACAATGAGCAGTTCTTC
TRBD2,TRBJ2-7,TRBV7-2,-,CASSLSSGSYEQYF,TGTGCCAGCAGCTTATCTAGCGGCTCCTACGAGCAGTACTTC
TRBD2,TRBJ2-7,TRBV18,-,CASSPSLYSGGEAYEQYF,TGTGCCAGCTCACCATCCCTTTATAGCGGGGGAGAGGCCTACGAGCAGTACTTC
TRBD1,TRBJ1-2,TRBV7-9,-,CSSSEGQGHTF,TGTTCCAGCAGCGAAGGACAGGGACACACCTTC
-,TRBJ2-7,TRBV27,-,CASSWGQGSYEQYF,TGTGCCAGCAGTTGGGGGCAGGGGTCCTACGAGCAGTACTTC
-,TRBJ1-1,TRBV12-5,-,CASLGVGQHAWVTEAFF,TGTGCTAGCTTGGGTGTGGGGCAGCATGCTTGGGTCACTGAAGCTTTCTTT
-,TRBJ2-1,TRBV18,-,CASSPPGGPYNEQFF,TGTGCCAGCTCACCCCCCGGGGGTCCTTACAATGAGCAGTTCTTC
-,TRBJ1-6,TRBV6-1,once,CASSPLVINSPLHF,TGTGCCAGCAGTCCCCTCGTAATTAATTCACCCCTCCACTTT
TRBD1,TRBJ2-7,TRBV29-1,-,CSVAGTGPYEQYF,TGCAGCGTTGCCGGGACAGGGCCCTACGAGCAGTACTTC
TRBD1,TRBJ1-5,TRBV7-2,-,CAGSTRQGWGQPQHF,TGTGCCGGCAGCACAAGACAGGGATGGGGTCAGCCCCAGCATTTT
TRBD2,TRBJ2-2,TRBV13,once,CASSLVTSAAGELFF,TGTGCCAGCAGCTTAGTAACTAGCGCGGCCGGGGAGCTGTTTTTT
TRBD2,TRBJ2-5,TRBV10-3,once,CAISPGGGYQETQYF,TGTGCCATCAGCCCGGGAGGGGGGTACCAAGAGACCCAGTACTTC
-,TRBJ1-3,TRBV11-2,-,CASSPDRVPGNTIYF,TGTGCCAGCAGCCCAGACCGGGTCCCTGGAAACACCATATATTTT
-,TRBJ1-1,TRBV25-1,-,CASGNTLNTEAFF,TGTGCCAGCGGCAACACCTTGAACACTGAAGCTTTCTTT
TRBD1,TRBJ1-6,TRBV7-9,-,CASSRTPGQGTSYNSPLHF,TGTGCCAGCAGCCGTACACCGGGACAGGGGACGTCCTATAATTCACCCCTCCACTTT
TRBD1,TRBJ1-6,TRBV30,once,CAWSVQGPFSSPLHF,TGTGCCTGGAGTGTACAGGGGCCCTTTAGTTCACCCCTCCACTTT
TRBD1,TRBJ1-5,TRBV4-1,-,CASSRQGGGNQPQHF,TGCGCCAGCAGCCGACAAGGGGGCGGCAATCAGCCCCAGCATTTT
TRBD2,TRBJ2-1,TRBV5-1,-,CASSLQGGGAGEQFF,TGCGCCAGCAGCTTGCAAGGCGGGGGGGCAGGGGAGCAGTTCTTC